This entry features one TCR beta chain sequence. CDR3 size: 15 residues. The germline gives CDR1 SGHNT, CDR2 YYREEE (reference sequence). After removal of 10 bases from V and 7 bases from J, the junction contained 16 bases not matched to a gene. The record originates from a study of blood T cell repertoires in COVID-19. Study-wide background: Some COVID-19 samples were acute and others convalescent; all came from the United States, Italy and Spain. T cells, B-cell-depleted T cells, or PBMCs supplied cDNA or gDNA.

Measured with immunoSEQ multiplex PCR; TCRdb has only the in-frame clones, and not every one. The sample carries tens of thousands of clones, about 83% recorded once. The sample consisted of peripheral blood. The chain is built from TRBV5-4 and TRBJ2-1, with 8 bases fitting TRBD2. This TCR was recovered from a human donor in a cohort sampled during active COVID-19. CDR3: CASHAYGGGGNEQFF. The CDR3 DNA follows: TGTGCCTCCCACGCTTACGGGGGGGGCGGGAATGAGCAGTTCTTC.